These 14 T cell receptor beta chains share one sample of origin, sequenced in a study of beta chain features in type 1 diabetes. Investigators reverse transcribed all isolated RNA, so they sequenced expressed TCRB transcripts. The repertoire was sequenced with immunoSEQ multiplex PCR; TCRdb's copy has only in-frame clones and lacks some. The table has approximately 730,000 clones, roughly an eighth seen once. Study-wide results and limits: Moderate yet significant TCRB CDR3 shortening was seen in Type 1 diabetes patients in all four CD4+ subsets.

These receptors lack a known antigen. The specimen sequenced was naive CD4+ T cells from blood. The source is a man aged 18-30 years with type 1 diabetes.

The chain links TRBV6-6 to TRBJ1-5; D gene ambiguous. Trimming removed 6 bases at V and 0 bases at J, with 12 bases between. Per the germline V gene, CDR1 is MNHNY and CDR2 is SVGAGI (reference sequence). This CDR3 contains 15 residues. This CDR3 is CASRLTVDSNQPQHF. The CDR3 bases are TGTGCCAGCAGACTAACAGTAGATAGCAATCAGCCCCAGCATTTT.

The V and J genes are TRBV4-1 and TRBJ1-3; D is unresolved. The CDR3 loop spans 18 amino acids. Trimming left V 1 base short and J 0 bases short, with 16 bases between. The germline gives CDR1 MGHRA, CDR2 YSYEKL. CDR3 region: CASSQVALSTISGNTIYF. As DNA, the CDR3 is TGCGCCAGCAGCCAAGTTGCGCTCTCCACGATCTCTGGAAACACCATATATTTT.

This chain connects TRBV27 to TRBJ1-6; no firm D call. Germline CDR1 MNHEY, CDR2 SMNVEV (reference sequence). CDR3 size: 12 residues. The V gene lost 3 bases and the J gene lost 10 bases, with 7 bases spanning the gap. The CDR3 DNA follows: TGTGCCAGCAGTTTCGATGGCTCACCCCTCCACTTT. Protein sequence: CASSFDGSPLHF.

The rearrangement uses TRBV18 and TRBJ1-2; D remains ambiguous. This CDR3 region has 13 residues. The V gene lost 4 bases and the J gene lost 6 bases, with 12 bases spanning the gap. Looked up from germline, CDR1 is KGHSH and CDR2 is LQKENI. CDR3 DNA sequence: TGTGCCAGCTCACTCCCCCGACCAGATGGCTACACCTTC. Its translation: CASSLPRPDGYTF.

The chain uses TRBV7-9 and TRBJ2-6; 14 nucleotides match TRBD2. The CDR3 consists of 18 residues. The germline CDR1 and CDR2 sequences are SEHNR and FQNEAQ (reference sequence). J lost 2 bases, V lost 6 bases, and 6 bases had no gene match. The CDR3 DNA sequence: TGTGCCAGCAGTTGGGGACTAGCGGGGGCGACTGGGGCCAACGTCCTGACTTTC. Translating it yields CASSWGLAGATGANVLTF. The whole variable domain, remainder taken from reference TRBV7-9 and TRBJ2-6, is DTGVSQNPRHKITKRGQNVTFRCDPISEHNRLYWYRQTLGQGPEFLTYFQNEAQLEKSRLLSDRFSAERPKGSFSTLEIQRTEQGDSAMYLCASSWGLAGATGANVLTFGAGSRLTVL.

This clone was counted a few times. This chain uses TRBV6-1 with TRBJ2-7, with D maybe TRBD1 (5 bases). The CDR3 extends over 13 amino acids. Germline V gives CDR1 MNHNS, CDR2 SASEGT. The V end lost 6 bases, the J end lost 2 bases, and 11 bases lay between the germline ends. The CDR3 here is CASRDSAPYEQYF. As DNA, the CDR3 is TGTGCCAGCAGAGACAGCGCTCCCTACGAGCAGTACTTC.

The rearrangement uses TRBV28 and TRBJ2-1; the match to TRBD2 covers 13 bases. J lost 6 bases, V lost 6 bases, and 23 bases had no gene match. The germline CDR1 and CDR2 sequences are MDHEN and SYDVKM. The CDR3 extends over 21 amino acids. Written as DNA, the CDR3 is TGTGCCAGCAGCCGAATTCCGGGACTAGCGGGGACCCCCTCCTCGGGCAATGAGCAGTTCTTC. It encodes CASSRIPGLAGTPSSGNEQFF.

The gene calls are TRBV4-1 and TRBJ1-6; 7 positions match TRBD1. J lost 9 bases, V lost 1 base, and 9 bases had no gene match. CDR1 and CDR2 (germline): MGHRA, YSYEKL. The CDR3 covers 16 residues. The CDR3 DNA reads as TGCGCCAGCAGCCAAGTCTTGGGGACAGTTATTTCACCCCTCCACTTT. This gives the protein CASSQVLGTVISPLHF.

In its sample, this clone was seen a few times. In the same sample, other DNA sequences code for this CDR3. The rearrangement links TRBV7-9 to TRBJ1-1; no firm D call. Trimming stripped 1 base from V and 2 bases from J, with 5 bases between. Germline-derived CDR1 and CDR2 are SEHNR and FQNEAQ (reference sequence). The CDR3 contains 13 residues. The CDR3 DNA follows: TGTGCCAGCAGCTTAGGGAGAAACACTGAAGCTTTCTTT. This translates into CASSLGRNTEAFF.

The V and J genes are TRBV5-1 and TRBJ1-6; no reliable D call. Germline assignment: CDR1 SGHRS and CDR2 YFSETQ. This CDR3 region has 13 residues. V was clipped by 1 base and J by 7 bases, with 6 bases between them. This CDR3 is CASSLTANSPLHF. The CDR3 DNA follows: TGCGCCAGCAGCTTGACGGCAAATTCACCCCTCCACTTT.

The rearrangement uses TRBV27 and TRBJ2-7; 7 bases are a match to TRBD1. V dropped 4 bases and J dropped 3; count of bases not matched to a gene: 9. This CDR3 region has 15 residues. CDR1 is MNHEY and CDR2 is SMNVEV in the germline V gene (reference sequence). The CDR3 DNA reads as TGTGCCAGCAGTTCTACAGGGGCCTCAATCTACGAGCAGTACTTC. Its protein product is CASSSTGASIYEQYF.

This sequence joins TRBV19 and TRBJ2-1; possibly TRBD2 for D (5 bases). V lost 5 bases and J lost 0, with 11 bases in between. The CDR3 is 15 residues long. CDR1 and CDR2 (germline): LNHDA, SQIVND (reference sequence). CDR3 protein: CASSPSWSSYNEQFF. For the CDR3, the DNA is TGTGCCAGTAGTCCTAGCTGGAGCTCCTACAATGAGCAGTTCTTC.

J is TRBJ2-5 and V is TRBV6-6; TRBD2 aligns across 8 bases. Germline V CDR1 and CDR2: MNHNY, SVGAGI (reference sequence). The V and J ends lost 2 bases and 3 bases, in that order; junction bases with no gene match: 8. The CDR3 extends over 16 amino acids. The CDR3, as DNA: TGTGCCAGCAGTTACGAGGCGGGGGGCCTCAAAGAGACCCAGTACTTC. This sequence encodes CASSYEAGGLKETQYF.

The chain joins TRBV28 to TRBJ1-5, with D unclear. Germline-derived CDR1 and CDR2 are MDHEN and SYDVKM. The V end was cut by 4 bases, the J end by 4 bases, with 14 bases between. The CDR3 is 15 residues long. CDR3 sequence: CASSWNGAGNQPQHF. The CDR3 coding sequence is TGTGCCAGCAGTTGGAACGGAGCCGGGAATCAGCCCCAGCATTTT. The whole variable domain, remainder taken from reference TRBV28 and TRBJ1-5, is DVKVTQSSRYLVKRTGEKVFLECVQDMDHENMFWYRQDPGLGLRLIYFSYDVKMKEKGDIPEGYSVSREKKERFSLILESASTNQTSMYLCASSWNGAGNQPQHFGDGTRLSIL.